This is a list of T cell receptor beta chains from one sample in a study of graft-versus-host responses after intestinal transplantation. These receptors' antigens are unknown. Sequencing was performed with immunoSEQ multiplex PCR; in TCRdb, only in-frame clones are kept and a portion is missing. The table has under 150,000 clones, roughly 92% seen once; the top ten hold roughly 0.17%. Here the sequenced sample was unstimulated CD4+ T cells sorted from spleen or lymph node cells, taken before intestinal transplant. These receptor sequences come from a human donor who received an intestinal transplant. The CDR3 runs from the conserved cysteine through the conserved F or W. Each record gives: V gene, CDR3 protein.

V: TRBV27; CDR3: CASSLLRPGMNTEAFF
V: TRBV4-1; CDR3: CASSQYNGGADTQYF
V: TRBV5-1; CDR3: CASSWGTAGLYGYTF
V: TRBV6-6; CDR3: CASSPGVDTQYF
V: TRBV7-9; CDR3: CASSLAGTGGNSPLHF
V: TRBV9; CDR3: CASSVEGLTYNEQFF
V: TRBV9; CDR3: CASSPLGGGTNEQFF
V: TRBV25-1; CDR3: CASSSDSVKAFF
V: TRBV9; CDR3: CASTPTGPPTGELFF
V: TRBV30; CDR3: CAWSVRQGVNEKLFF
V: TRBV19; CDR3: CASSMGTSSYGETQYF
V: TRBV6-5; CDR3: CASGGRGNSPLHF
V: TRBV10-3; CDR3: CAIRGTGDSPLHF
V: TRBV6-5; CDR3: CASSEGSRIDTF
V: TRBV2; CDR3: CASIPGPLDGYTF
V: TRBV5-4; CDR3: CASSQDRGHNEQFF
V: TRBV7-8; CDR3: CASSPARADTQYF
V: TRBV7-2; CDR3: CASSLEGLPNYGYTF
V: TRBV6-1; CDR3: CASSDGGGSTEAFF
V: TRBV5-1; CDR3: CASSELVHNEQFF
V: TRBV6-1; CDR3: CASRYLGNYGYTF
V: TRBV6-5; CDR3: CASRSGQADSPLHF
V: TRBV29-1; CDR3: CSVWVNYRGRYGYTF
V: TRBV5-4; CDR3: CASSLGSGTDTQYF
V: TRBV9; CDR3: CASSVGPHTEQETQYF
V: TRBV11-3; CDR3: CASSYRGAGNTIYF
V: TRBV10-3; CDR3: CAIKERGGSTRTDTQYF
V: TRBV6-1; CDR3: CASSEGSGGAYEQYF
V: TRBV5-8; CDR3: CASSLALLGQGGANVLTF
V: TRBV6-5; CDR3: CASSEGYEQYF
V: TRBV29-1; CDR3: CSVEGQLQKEAFF
V: TRBV2; CDR3: CASSEELAGGPETQYF
V: TRBV11-2; CDR3: CASSIRDRAPEQFF